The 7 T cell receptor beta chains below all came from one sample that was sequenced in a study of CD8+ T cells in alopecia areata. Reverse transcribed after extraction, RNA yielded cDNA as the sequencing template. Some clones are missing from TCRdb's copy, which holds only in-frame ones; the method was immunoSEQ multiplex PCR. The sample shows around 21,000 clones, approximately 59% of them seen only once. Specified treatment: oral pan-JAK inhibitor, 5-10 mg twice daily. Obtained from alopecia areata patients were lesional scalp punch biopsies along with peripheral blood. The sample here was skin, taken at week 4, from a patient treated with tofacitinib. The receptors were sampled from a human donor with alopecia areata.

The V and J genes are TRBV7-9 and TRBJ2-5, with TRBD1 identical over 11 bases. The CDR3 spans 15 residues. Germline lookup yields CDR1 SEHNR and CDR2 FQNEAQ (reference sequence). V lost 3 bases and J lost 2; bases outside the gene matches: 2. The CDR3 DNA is TGTGCCAGCAGCTTGGGACAGGGGGTTCAAGAGACCCAGTACTTC. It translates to CASSLGQGVQETQYF.

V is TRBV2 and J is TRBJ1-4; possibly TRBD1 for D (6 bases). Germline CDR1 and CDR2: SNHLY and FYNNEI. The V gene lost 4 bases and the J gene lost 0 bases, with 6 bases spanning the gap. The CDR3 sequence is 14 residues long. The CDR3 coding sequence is TGTGCCAGCAGTGCAGGGGCAACTAATGAAAAACTGTTTTTT. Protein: CASSAGATNEKLFF.

CDR3 nucleotide sequence: TGTGCCAGCAGCCTTGGTCCCCAACGCGAGCAGTACTTC. Its protein is CASSLGPQREQYF. This chain connects TRBV9 to TRBJ2-7, with D unclear. Germline V gene data show CDR1 as SGDLS and CDR2 as YYNGEE. V shed 4 bases and J shed 6 bases, with 14 bases lying between them. The CDR3 runs to 13 residues.

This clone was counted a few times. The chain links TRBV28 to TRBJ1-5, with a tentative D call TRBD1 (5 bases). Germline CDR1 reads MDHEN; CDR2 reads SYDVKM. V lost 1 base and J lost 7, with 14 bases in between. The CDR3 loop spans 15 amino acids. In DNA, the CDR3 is TGTGCCAGCAGTTTATTGACGACGGGGGGACAGCCCCAGCATTTT. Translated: CASSLLTTGGQPQHF.

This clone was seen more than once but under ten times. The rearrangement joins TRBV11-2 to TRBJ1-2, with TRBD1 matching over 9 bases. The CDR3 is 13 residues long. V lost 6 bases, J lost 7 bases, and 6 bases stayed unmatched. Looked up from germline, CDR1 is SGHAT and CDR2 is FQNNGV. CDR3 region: CASRLTGGGGYTF. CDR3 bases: TGTGCCAGCAGACTTACAGGGGGCGGTGGCTACACCTTC. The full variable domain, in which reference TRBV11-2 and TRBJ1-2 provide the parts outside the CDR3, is EAGVAQSPRYKIIEKRQSVAFWCNPISGHATLYWYQQILGQGPKLLIQFQNNGVVDDSQLPKDRFSAERLKGVDSTLKIQPAKLEDSAVYLCASRLTGGGGYTFGSGTRLTVV.

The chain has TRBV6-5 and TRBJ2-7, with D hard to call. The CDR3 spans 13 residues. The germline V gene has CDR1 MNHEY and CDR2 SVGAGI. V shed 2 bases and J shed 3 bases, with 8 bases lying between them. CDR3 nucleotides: TGTGCCAGCAGTTACGGTTGGGGCTACGAGCAGTACTTC. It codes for CASSYGWGYEQYF.

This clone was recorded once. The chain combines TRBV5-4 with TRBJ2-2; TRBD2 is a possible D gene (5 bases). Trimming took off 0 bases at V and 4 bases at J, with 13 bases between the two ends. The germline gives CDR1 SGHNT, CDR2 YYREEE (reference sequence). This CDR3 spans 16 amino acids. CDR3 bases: TGTGCCAGCAGCTTGGAACTCTCGGCGGGCACCGGGGAGCTGTTTTTT. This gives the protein CASSLELSAGTGELFF.